This TCR beta chain was recorded in a study of blood T cell repertoires in COVID-19. Study information: PBMCs, B-cell-depleted T cells, or T cells provided the cDNA or gDNA that made up the material.

This clone occurred once. Only in-frame clones appear in the TCRdb table, and some are missing; sequencing was by immunoSEQ multiplex PCR. The sample carries 180,000 or so clones, more than 85% recorded once. Participants came from roughly 24 US areas, aged about 18 to 89 years. Each participant's cohort was designated according to participant-reported clinical history. V was cut by 5 bases and J by 0 bases, with 12 bases left in between. Germline-derived CDR1 and CDR2 are LNHDA and SQIVND (reference sequence). CDR3 size: 15 residues. The rearrangement links TRBV19 to TRBJ2-3, with D perhaps TRBD1 (6 bases). The receptor was isolated from a human donor with acute COVID-19. The donor label of this sample is uncertain. The specimen sequenced was PBMCs or T cells enriched from blood (not recorded which). This chain's CDR3 is CASSSRGTSTDTQYF. DNA of the CDR3: TGTGCCAGTAGTTCAAGGGGGACCAGCACAGATACGCAGTATTTT.